A single TCR beta chain is shown here with its context. Its antigen is not known. The data stem from a study of T cell responses to AZD1222 COVID-19 vaccine. Study conclusions and caveats: With two AZD1222 doses given, Spike-specific TCR breadth and depth both rose. Most donors were white British and more were female, and clonal diversity was possibly underestimated.

CDR1 and CDR2 (germline): SGHAT, FQNNGV. Trimming removed 1 base from V and 8 bases from J, with 14 bases in between. The CDR3 length is 14 residues. The repertoire was sequenced with immunoSEQ multiplex PCR; TCRdb's copy has only in-frame clones and lacks some. In the table there are around 130,000 clones, about 88% of which are singletons. The TCR sequence derives from an adult who received the AZD1222 COVID-19 vaccine. The rearrangement uses TRBV11-2 and TRBJ1-2; D may be TRBD1 (5 bases). The sequencing here drew on peripheral blood, taken 28 days after the second AZD1222 dose. CDR3 in amino acids: CASSLVGAGRGYTF. CDR3 DNA: TGTGCCAGCAGCTTAGTAGGGGCAGGGCGAGGCTACACCTTC. The full variable domain, with the rest looked up from reference TRBV11-2 and TRBJ1-2, is EAGVAQSPRYKIIEKRQSVAFWCNPISGHATLYWYQQILGQGPKLLIQFQNNGVVDDSQLPKDRFSAERLKGVDSTLKIQPAKLEDSAVYLCASSLVGAGRGYTFGSGTRLTVV.